This record looks at one T cell receptor beta chain sequence and its context. Germline and junction disagree at one end, which may indicate a read error. This CDR3 contains 15 residues. CDR1 and CDR2 from the germline V gene are SGHNT and YENEEA. The sample is drawn from a study of cytomegalovirus exposure and HLA in healthy donors. Both 60 Vbeta primers and 13 Jbeta primers went into the PCR. Generated by immunoSEQ multiplex PCR, the TCRdb table keeps only in-frame clones and is missing some. Here the sample spans 170,000 or so clones, over 70% being singletons. The sequenced sample was PBMCs. The receptor comes from a woman aged 45 to 65 in good health and CMV-seropositive. The rearrangement uses TRBV11-3 and TRBJ1-6; D may be TRBD1 (5 bases). The CDR3 DNA is TGTGCCAGCAGCTTAGATACAGGCTCTAATTCACCCCCCCACTTT. This codes for CASSLDTGSNSPPHF. Full variable domain (remainder filled in from reference TRBV11-3 and TRBJ1-6): EAGVVQSPRYKIIEKKQPVAFWCNPISGHNTLYWYLQNLGQGPELLIRYENEEAVDDSQLPKDRFSAERLKGVDSTLKIQPAELGDSAVYLCASSLDTGSNSPPHFGNGTRLTVT.